The text below deals with one T cell receptor beta chain. This entry belongs to a study of blood T cell repertoires in COVID-19. About the study: The United States, Italy and Spain were the sources of the acute and convalescent COVID-19 samples. Sources were T cells, B-cell-depleted T cells, or PBMCs; the material itself was cDNA or gDNA.

Clones were read by immunoSEQ multiplex PCR, and TCRdb kept only the in-frame ones, dropping some. The sample lists 200,000 to 250,000 clones; approximately 88% were seen once. Trimming took 5 bases from V and 5 from J, leaving 13 bases between them. The CDR3 has 13 amino acids. Sequenced: PBMCs or T cells enriched from blood (not recorded which). The sequence was obtained from a woman aged 25 to 39 who had been exposed to COVID-19. The chain recombines TRBV12-3 or TRBV12-4 with TRBJ2-7; D is uncertain. DNA of the CDR3: TGTGCCAGCAGTCCCTCTAGTATCCACGAGCAGTACTTC. This sequence encodes CASSPSSIHEQYF.